This section outlines one T cell receptor (beta chain) sequence together with its context. These data come from a study of Ad26.COV2.S vaccination and SARS-CoV-2 variants. This CDR3 is 11 amino acids long. Germline V gives CDR1 SNHLY, CDR2 FYNNEI. Deletions cut 5 bases from V and 4 bases from J, with 3 bases between. Produced via immunoSEQ multiplex PCR; TCRdb's table is partial and in-frame only. The table shows some 350,000 clones, with approximately 90% occurring only once. J is TRBJ1-5 and V is TRBV2; D call uncertain. The receptor was isolated from a human donor who had recovered from COVID-19. The sequenced sample was peripheral blood, obtained after recovery from COVID-19. The CDR3 bases are TGTGCCAGCAGTATAAATCAGCCCCAGCATTTT. Translating it yields CASSINQPQHF.